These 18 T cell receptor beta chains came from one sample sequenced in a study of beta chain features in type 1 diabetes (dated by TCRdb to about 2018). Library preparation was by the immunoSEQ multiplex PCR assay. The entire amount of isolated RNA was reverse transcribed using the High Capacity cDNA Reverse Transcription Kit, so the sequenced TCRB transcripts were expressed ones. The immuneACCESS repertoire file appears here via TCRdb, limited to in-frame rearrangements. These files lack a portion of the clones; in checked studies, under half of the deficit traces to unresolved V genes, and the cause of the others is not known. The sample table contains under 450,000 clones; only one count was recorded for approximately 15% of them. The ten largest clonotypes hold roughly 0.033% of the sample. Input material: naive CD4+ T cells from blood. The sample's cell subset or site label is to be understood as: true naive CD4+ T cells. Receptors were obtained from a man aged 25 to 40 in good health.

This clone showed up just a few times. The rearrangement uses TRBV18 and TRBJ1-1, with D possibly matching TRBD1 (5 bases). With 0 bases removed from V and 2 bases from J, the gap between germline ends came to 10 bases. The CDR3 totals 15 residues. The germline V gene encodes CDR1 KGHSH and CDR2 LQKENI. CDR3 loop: CASSPPNRGNTEAFF. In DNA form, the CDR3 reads TGTGCCAGCTCACCACCGAATAGGGGAAACACTGAAGCTTTCTTT.

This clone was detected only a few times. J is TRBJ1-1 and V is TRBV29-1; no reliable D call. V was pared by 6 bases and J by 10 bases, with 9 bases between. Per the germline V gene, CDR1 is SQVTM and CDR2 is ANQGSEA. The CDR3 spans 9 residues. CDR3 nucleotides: TGCAGCGTCCGCGAGGGAGCTTTCTTT. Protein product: CSVREGAFF.

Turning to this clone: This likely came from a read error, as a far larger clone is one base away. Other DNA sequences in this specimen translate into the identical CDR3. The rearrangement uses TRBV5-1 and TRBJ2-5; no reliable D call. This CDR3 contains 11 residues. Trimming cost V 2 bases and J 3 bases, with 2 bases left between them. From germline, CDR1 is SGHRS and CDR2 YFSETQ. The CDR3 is CASSLEETQYF. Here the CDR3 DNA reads TGCGCCAGCAGCTTAGAAGAGACCCAGTACTTC.

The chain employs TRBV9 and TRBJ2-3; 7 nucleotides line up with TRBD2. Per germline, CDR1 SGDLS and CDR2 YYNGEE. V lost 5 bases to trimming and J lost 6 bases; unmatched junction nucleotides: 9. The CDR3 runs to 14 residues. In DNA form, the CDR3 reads TGTGCCAGCAGGAAGACGGGGGAGGGTGATACGCAGTATTTT. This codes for CASRKTGEGDTQYF. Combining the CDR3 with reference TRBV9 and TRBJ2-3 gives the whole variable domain DSGVTQTPKHLITATGQRVTLRCSPRSGDLSVYWYQQSLDQGLQFLIQYYNGEERAKGNILERFSAQQFPDLHSELNLSSLELGDSALYFCASRKTGEGDTQYFGPGTRLTVL.

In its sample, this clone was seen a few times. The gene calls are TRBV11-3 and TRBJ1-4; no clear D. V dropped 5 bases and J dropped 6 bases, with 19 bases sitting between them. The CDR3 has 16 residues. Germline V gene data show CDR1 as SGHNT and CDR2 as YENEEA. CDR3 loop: CASSHRNSPNYEKLFF. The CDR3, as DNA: TGTGCCAGCAGCCACCGGAACAGCCCGAACTATGAAAAACTGTTTTTT.

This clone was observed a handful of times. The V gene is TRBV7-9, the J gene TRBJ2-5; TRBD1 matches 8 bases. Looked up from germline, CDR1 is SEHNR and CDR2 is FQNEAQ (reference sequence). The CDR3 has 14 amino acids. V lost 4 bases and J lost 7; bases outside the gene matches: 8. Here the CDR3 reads CASSYGTGPLTQYF. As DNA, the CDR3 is TGTGCCAGCAGCTACGGGACAGGTCCGTTGACCCAGTACTTC.

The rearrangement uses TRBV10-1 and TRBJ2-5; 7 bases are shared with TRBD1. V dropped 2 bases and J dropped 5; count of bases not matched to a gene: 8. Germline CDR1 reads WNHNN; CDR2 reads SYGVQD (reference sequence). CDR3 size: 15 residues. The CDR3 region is CASSERTGGAETQYF. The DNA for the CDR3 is TGCGCCAGCAGTGAGCGGACAGGCGGTGCGGAGACCCAGTACTTC.

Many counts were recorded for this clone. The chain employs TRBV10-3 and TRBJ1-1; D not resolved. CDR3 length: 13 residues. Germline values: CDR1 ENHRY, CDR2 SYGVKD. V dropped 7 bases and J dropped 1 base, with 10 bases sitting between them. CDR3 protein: CAINKGGNTEAFF. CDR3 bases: TGTGCCATCAACAAGGGCGGGAACACTGAAGCTTTCTTT.

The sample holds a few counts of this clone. The CDR3 region has the DNA TGCGCCAGCAGTCTCGAAACCCGGGACCGAGCCTACGAGCAGTACTTC. Translating gives CASSLETRDRAYEQYF. V is TRBV23-1 and J is TRBJ2-7; D possibly uses TRBD1 or TRBD2 (5 bases each). TRBV23-1 is designated an ORF whose function remains uncertain. V dropped 4 bases and J dropped 2 bases, with 18 bases sitting between them. The CDR3 has 16 residues.

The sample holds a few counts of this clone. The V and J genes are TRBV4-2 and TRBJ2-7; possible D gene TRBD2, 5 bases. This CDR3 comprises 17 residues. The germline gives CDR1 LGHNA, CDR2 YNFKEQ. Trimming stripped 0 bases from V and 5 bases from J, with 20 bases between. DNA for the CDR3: TGTGCCAGCAGCCAAGATTTTGTACCGGGAAGAGAGGACGAGCAGTACGTC. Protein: CASSQDFVPGREDEQYV.

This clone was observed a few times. In DNA form, the CDR3 reads TGCGCCAGCAGCAGGAGGGACACTGAAGCTTTCTTT. Protein: CASSRRDTEAFF. This rearrangement joins TRBV4-1 to TRBJ1-1; the D is unclear. The germline V gene encodes CDR1 MGHRA and CDR2 YSYEKL. Deletions cut 5 bases from V and 3 bases from J, with 7 bases between. The CDR3 spans 12 residues.

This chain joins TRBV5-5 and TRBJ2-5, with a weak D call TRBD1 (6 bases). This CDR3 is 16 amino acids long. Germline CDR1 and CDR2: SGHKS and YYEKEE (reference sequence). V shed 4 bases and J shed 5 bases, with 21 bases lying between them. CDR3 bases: TGTGCCAGCAGCCGTTATACAGGGCCCGGGATGGAGACCCAGTACTTC. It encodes CASSRYTGPGMETQYF. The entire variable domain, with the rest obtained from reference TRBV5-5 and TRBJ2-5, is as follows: DAGVTQSPTHLIKTRGQQVTLRCSPISGHKSVSWYQQVLGQGPQFIFQYYEKEERGRGNFPDRFSARQFPNYSSELNVNALLLGDSALYLCASSRYTGPGMETQYFGPGTRLLVL.

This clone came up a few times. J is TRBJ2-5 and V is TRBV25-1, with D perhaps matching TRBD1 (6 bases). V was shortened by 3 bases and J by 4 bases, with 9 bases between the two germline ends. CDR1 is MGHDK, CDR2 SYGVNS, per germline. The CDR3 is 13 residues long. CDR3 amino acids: CASSDRGLETQYF. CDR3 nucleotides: TGTGCCAGCAGTGACAGGGGTTTAGAGACCCAGTACTTC.

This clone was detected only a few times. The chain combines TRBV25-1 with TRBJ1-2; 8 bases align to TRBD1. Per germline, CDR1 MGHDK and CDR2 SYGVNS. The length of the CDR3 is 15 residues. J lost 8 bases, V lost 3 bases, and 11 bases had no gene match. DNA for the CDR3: TGTGCCAGCAGTGACCCTACGACAGGGGATTGGGGCTACACCTTC. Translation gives CASSDPTTGDWGYTF.

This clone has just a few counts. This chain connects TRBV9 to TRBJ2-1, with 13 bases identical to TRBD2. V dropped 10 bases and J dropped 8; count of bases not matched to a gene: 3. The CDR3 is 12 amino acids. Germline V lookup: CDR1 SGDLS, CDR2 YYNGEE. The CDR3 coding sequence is TGTGCCTCCGGACTAGCGGGAGATGAGCAGTTCTTC. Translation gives CASGLAGDEQFF.

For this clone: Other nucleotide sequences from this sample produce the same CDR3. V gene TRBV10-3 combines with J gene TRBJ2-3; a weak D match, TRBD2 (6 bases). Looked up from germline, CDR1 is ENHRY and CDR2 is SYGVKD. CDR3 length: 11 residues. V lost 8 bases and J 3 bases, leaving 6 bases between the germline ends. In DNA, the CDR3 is TGTGCCATCGGAGGGACAGATACGCAGTATTTT. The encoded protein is CAIGGTDTQYF.

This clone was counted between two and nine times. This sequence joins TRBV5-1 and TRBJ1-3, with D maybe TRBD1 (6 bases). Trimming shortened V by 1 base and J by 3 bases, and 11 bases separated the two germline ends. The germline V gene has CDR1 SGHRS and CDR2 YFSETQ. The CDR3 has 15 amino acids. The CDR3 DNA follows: TGCGCCAGCAGCTTGAGAGGACAGAATGGAAACACCATATATTTT. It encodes CASSLRGQNGNTIYF.

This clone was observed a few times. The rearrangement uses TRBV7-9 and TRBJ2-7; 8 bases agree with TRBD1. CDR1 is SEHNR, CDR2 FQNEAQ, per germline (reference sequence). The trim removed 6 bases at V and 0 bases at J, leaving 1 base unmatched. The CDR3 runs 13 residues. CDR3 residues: CASSGQGSYEQYV. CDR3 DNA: TGTGCCAGCAGTGGACAGGGCTCCTACGAGCAGTACGTC.